What follows are 18 T cell receptor beta chains derived from one specimen sequenced in a study of OX40 agonist ivuxolimab in advanced cancers. The protocol used for the library was the immunoSEQ multiplex PCR assay. What TCRdb holds here is the immuneACCESS table cut down to in-frame rearrangements. Part of the clones is not present; checked against another copy, under half of the missing clones reflect an unresolved V gene, and the others are unexplained. Here the sample has more than 85,000 clones; around 90% occur a single time. The ten largest clonotypes hold 0.3% to 0.4% of the sample. This sample comprised CD4+ or CD8+ T cells sorted from blood, obtained in a trial of the OX40 agonist ivuxolimab. The receptor source for this set is an adult with an advanced solid tumor such as melanoma, head and neck, liver or kidney cancer.

This clone was observed a few times. This chain uses TRBV7-8 with TRBJ2-5, with D perhaps matching TRBD1 or TRBD2 (6 bases each). The ends were cut back, 5 bases at V and 6 bases at J, with 19 bases in the middle. The CDR3 runs to 15 residues. Germline V gene sequence: CDR1 SGHVS, CDR2 FQNEAQ. In nucleotides, the CDR3 is TGTGCCAGCAGCCGAGGTGGGGGGCGCGAGAAGACCCAGTACTTC. It codes for CASSRGGGREKTQYF.

This rearrangement joins TRBV5-8 to TRBJ2-1; D is undetermined. CDR1 is SGHTS and CDR2 is YDEGEE in the germline V gene. This CDR3 spans 14 amino acids. Trimming shortened V by 2 bases and J by 5 bases, and 11 bases separated the two germline ends. DNA of the CDR3: TGTGCCAGCAGCTTCCTTATCAAGCACAATGAGCAGTTCTTC. This codes for CASSFLIKHNEQFF.

The gene calls are TRBV7-2 and TRBJ2-5; D might be TRBD1 or TRBD2, each matching 6 bases. The CDR3 contains 15 residues. V was trimmed by 1 base and J by 7 bases, leaving 16 bases between them. Per the germline V gene, CDR1 is SGHTA and CDR2 is FQGNSA. CDR3 loop: CASSLVGGGPGTQYF. The CDR3 coding sequence is TGTGCCAGCAGCTTAGTCGGGGGCGGGCCCGGGACCCAGTACTTC.

This clone showed up just once. The chain employs TRBV13 and TRBJ2-3; 9 bases fit TRBD2. CDR3 length: 16 amino acids. Trimming removed 5 bases from V and 2 bases from J; junction bases left unmatched: 8. Germline V gene sequence: CDR1 PRHDT, CDR2 FYEKMQ (reference sequence). The chain's CDR3 is CASSGRLAELTDTQYF. The CDR3 DNA sequence: TGTGCCAGCAGCGGCCGACTAGCGGAGCTCACAGATACGCAGTATTTT.

The chain recombines TRBV23-1 with TRBJ2-7; D possibly corresponds to TRBD1 (6 bases). TRBV23-1 is given ORF status, its function remaining uncertain. CDR3 size: 15 residues. The V end was cut by 8 bases, the J end by 1 base, with 18 bases between. The CDR3 spells CASVSPGQPSYEQYF. CDR3 nucleotides: TGCGCCAGCGTATCCCCCGGACAGCCTTCCTACGAGCAGTACTTC.

This clone was counted once. The chain links TRBV5-1 to TRBJ2-1, with D perhaps TRBD1 (6 bases). Per germline, CDR1 SGHRS and CDR2 YFSETQ. This CDR3 has 14 amino acids. V lost 4 bases, J lost 8 bases, and 16 bases lay in between. The CDR3 DNA reads TGCGCCAGCAGCCGGACAGATGGAGTCCATGAGCAGTTCTTC. Its translation: CASSRTDGVHEQFF. The full variable domain, in which reference TRBV5-1 and TRBJ2-1 provide the parts outside the CDR3, is KAGVTQTPRYLIKTRGQQVTLSCSPISGHRSVSWYQQTPGQGLQFLFEYFSETQRNKGNFPGRFSGRQFSNSRSEMNVSTLELGDSALYLCASSRTDGVHEQFFGPGTRLTVL.

The chain couples TRBV5-1 to TRBJ2-2; 11 bases match TRBD2. In germline, CDR1 is SGHRS, CDR2 YFSETQ. V was clipped by 3 bases and J by 1 base; unmatched bases: 2. There are 16 residues in the CDR3. Written as DNA, the CDR3 is TGCGCCAGCAGCTACGGGACTAGCGGGAACACCGGGGAGCTGTTTTTT. The encoded protein is CASSYGTSGNTGELFF.

Comments on this clone: The sample contains more than one DNA sequence encoding this CDR3. The chain carries TRBV6-5 and TRBJ1-3; D is possibly TRBD1 (5 bases). The CDR3 is 15 amino acids. Germline V gene data show CDR1 as MNHEY and CDR2 as SVGAGI. V lost 2 bases and J 2 bases, leaving 10 bases between the germline ends. The CDR3 spells CASSYARATGNTIYF. The CDR3 bases are TGTGCCAGCAGTTACGCCAGGGCCACTGGAAACACCATATATTTT.

This chain connects TRBV7-3 to TRBJ2-3; no clear D gene. The CDR3 loop spans 13 amino acids. Trimming removed 2 bases at V and 1 base at J, with 4 bases between. Germline loops: CDR1 SGHTA, CDR2 FQGTGA. Written as DNA, the CDR3 is TGTGCCAGCAGCTTATATGGCACAGATACGCAGTATTTT. Its translation: CASSLYGTDTQYF.

This rearrangement joins TRBV6-5 to TRBJ2-7, with D unclear. Per germline, CDR1 MNHEY and CDR2 SVGAGI. The ends were cut back, 5 bases at V and 3 bases at J, with 5 bases in the middle. CDR3 length equals 11 residues. CDR3: CASSEFYEQYF. The CDR3 DNA follows: TGTGCCAGCAGTGAGTTCTACGAGCAGTACTTC.

This clone showed up just once. As the CDR3 is not closed by the conserved phenylalanine or tryptophan, this likely results from a read error. The genes are TRBV13 and TRBJ2-3; 9 positions agree with TRBD2. CDR1 is PRHDT, CDR2 FYEKMQ, per germline (reference sequence). Trimming took 5 bases from V and 2 from J; bases not matched to a gene: 26. The CDR3 runs to 22 residues. This chain's CDR3 is CASSPHFFIAGVFVPPTDTQYL. The CDR3 DNA is TGTGCCAGCAGCCCCCACTTCTTTATAGCGGGAGTTTTCGTCCCCCCCACAGATACGCAGTATCTT.

This clone was detected only once. The chain joins TRBV7-2 to TRBJ2-3; 12 bases are shared with TRBD2. The ends lost 3 bases at V and 3 bases at J; junction bases unmatched: 7. Germline V gene lookup returns CDR1 SGHTA and CDR2 FQGNSA. This CDR3 comprises 17 residues. The CDR3: CASSFRTSGIVTDTQYF. The CDR3 DNA reads as TGTGCCAGCAGCTTTAGGACTAGCGGGATCGTGACAGATACGCAGTATTTT.

The V and J genes are TRBV11-3 and TRBJ2-3; D assignment may be TRBD1 or TRBD2 (5 bases each). The CDR3 loop spans 14 amino acids. V lost 5 bases and J lost 4, with 13 bases in between. Germline CDR1 SGHNT, CDR2 YENEEA. The CDR3 is CASSRGDFADTQYF. The CDR3 DNA reads TGTGCCAGCAGCCGAGGGGATTTCGCAGATACGCAGTATTTT.

The chain carries TRBV6-5 and TRBJ2-7; no definite D call. V was shortened by 5 bases and J by 4 bases, with 6 bases between the two germline ends. Germline V gene lookup returns CDR1 MNHEY and CDR2 SVGAGI. The CDR3 loop spans 11 amino acids. The CDR3 coding sequence is TGTGCCAGCAGTAATCTTTACGAGCAGTACTTC. Translated: CASSNLYEQYF.

This clone was seen only a few times. The chain carries TRBV15 and TRBJ2-7, with 7 bases that match TRBD1. CDR1 LNHNV and CDR2 YYDKDF come from the germline V gene (reference sequence). Trimming at V came to 8 bases and at J to 1 base, leaving 8 bases not matched to a gene. The CDR3 contains 14 residues. In DNA form, the CDR3 reads TGTGCCACCCGTTTAGACAGGGAATCCTACGAGCAGTACTTC. Encoded protein: CATRLDRESYEQYF.

This chain connects TRBV10-3 to TRBJ1-1, with a weak D call TRBD1 (5 bases). The CDR3 runs 14 residues. The germline gives CDR1 ENHRY, CDR2 SYGVKD. V dropped 3 bases and J dropped 0 bases, with 8 bases sitting between them. As DNA, the CDR3 is TGTGCCATCAGTGATGGGGGTATGAACACTGAAGCTTTCTTT. Translating it yields CAISDGGMNTEAFF.

The rearrangement links TRBV19 to TRBJ2-1, with TRBD1 matching over 11 bases. V lost 1 base to trimming and J lost 4 bases; unmatched junction nucleotides: 15. Germline-derived CDR1 and CDR2 are LNHDA and SQIVND (reference sequence). CDR3 length: 20 residues. The CDR3 is CASSIGGQGAASVKYNEQFF. The CDR3 nucleotides are TGTGCCAGTAGTATAGGAGGACAGGGGGCCGCGTCGGTCAAATACAATGAGCAGTTCTTC.

J is TRBJ2-2 and V is TRBV5-1; D gene uncertain. V dropped 0 bases and J dropped 8 bases, with 8 bases sitting between them. Germline V gene data show CDR1 as SGHRS and CDR2 as YFSETQ. The CDR3 is 13 amino acids. CDR3 residues: CASSLDGHGELFF. The CDR3 DNA reads as TGCGCCAGCAGCTTGGACGGTCATGGGGAGCTGTTTTTT.